The 31 T cell receptor beta chains in this list originate from one sample, sequenced in a study of blood T cell repertoires in COVID-19. Data came from immunoSEQ multiplex PCR; TCRdb stores just in-frame clones and leaves some out. The sample records about 59,000 clones, 70% to 80% being singletons. The sequencing input was peripheral blood. These receptors were taken from a man aged 60 to 75 with acute or convalescent COVID-19.

The chain carries TRBV29-1 and TRBJ2-7; 8 bases line up with TRBD1. CDR1 and CDR2 from the germline V gene are SQVTM and ANQGSEA. J lost 3 bases, V lost 1 base, and 5 bases had no gene match. The length of the CDR3 is 14 residues. CDR3 DNA sequence: TGCAGCGTTGAAGGGACAGGGCAACACTACGAGCAGTACTTC. Translation gives CSVEGTGQHYEQYF.

V usage is TRBV11-2 and J usage is TRBJ2-7; a possible D gene is TRBD1 (5 bases). The CDR3 is 14 amino acids. Trimming stripped 7 bases from V and 2 bases from J, with 15 bases between. Germline V gene data show CDR1 as SGHAT and CDR2 as FQNNGV. In nucleotides, the CDR3 is TGTGCCAGCACCACCCAGGGCTTTACCTACGAGCAGTACTTC. Residues: CASTTQGFTYEQYF. The full variable domain, in which reference TRBV11-2 and TRBJ2-7 provide the parts outside the CDR3, is EAGVAQSPRYKIIEKRQSVAFWCNPISGHATLYWYQQILGQGPKLLIQFQNNGVVDDSQLPKDRFSAERLKGVDSTLKIQPAKLEDSAVYLCASTTQGFTYEQYFGPGTRLTVT.

This clone was detected only once. This chain's CDR3 is CASSHVRDSLMNTEAFF. The CDR3 DNA reads as TGCGCCAGCAGCCATGTTAGGGACAGCCTCATGAACACTGAAGCTTTCTTT. The V gene is TRBV4-3, the J gene TRBJ1-1; the match to TRBD1 covers 7 bases. The J segment lost 0 bases and the V segment lost 3 bases, leaving 10 bases of the junction unmatched. The length of the CDR3 is 17 residues. Germline V CDR1 and CDR2: LGHNA, YSLEER.

The chain combines TRBV7-8 with TRBJ1-1, with D tentatively TRBD1 (6 bases). The CDR3 covers 14 residues. CDR1 SGHVS and CDR2 FQNEAQ come from the germline V gene. V lost 3 bases to trimming and J lost 0 bases, with 8 bases between them. CDR3 residues: CASSFRGMNTEAFF. The DNA of the CDR3 is TGTGCCAGCAGCTTCAGGGGAATGAACACTGAAGCTTTCTTT.

This clone was picked up one time. The chain has TRBV19 and TRBJ2-3; TRBD2 agrees at 10 bases. The V gene's germline CDR1 is LNHDA and CDR2 SQIVND (reference sequence). V lost 8 bases to trimming and J lost 4 bases; unmatched junction nucleotides: 6. The CDR3 runs 14 residues. The CDR3 protein is CASSLAGMADTQYF. CDR3 DNA sequence: TGTGCCAGTTCACTAGCGGGAATGGCAGATACGCAGTATTTT.

This chain connects TRBV4-1 to TRBJ2-3, with D possibly being TRBD2 (6 bases). The CDR3 consists of 16 residues. Trimming took off 5 bases at V and 2 bases at J, with 17 bases between the two ends. CDR1 is MGHRA, CDR2 YSYEKL, per germline. The CDR3 region has the DNA TGCGCCAGCAGCTCCTCTAGGGCGGGAAACACAGATACGCAGTATTTT. This encodes CASSSSRAGNTDTQYF.

The chain couples TRBV27 to TRBJ2-7; perhaps TRBD2 as D (6 bases). V lost 5 bases, J lost 2 bases, and 19 bases lay in between. This CDR3 region has 16 residues. CDR1 MNHEY and CDR2 SMNVEV come from the germline V gene (reference sequence). Here the CDR3 DNA reads TGTGCCAGCAGTCGCCCCGGGGTAGCGGCCCCCTACGAGCAGTACTTC. Protein product: CASSRPGVAAPYEQYF.

The chain uses TRBV7-8 and TRBJ1-5; TRBD1 is a possible D gene (5 bases). The CDR3 has 15 residues. Germline lookup yields CDR1 SGHVS and CDR2 FQNEAQ. The V gene lost 2 bases and the J gene lost 2 bases, with 10 bases spanning the gap. The CDR3 protein is CASSLTVGGNQPQHF. CDR3 nucleotide sequence: TGTGCCAGCAGCTTAACGGTAGGGGGCAATCAGCCCCAGCATTTT. Full variable domain (missing parts from reference TRBV7-8 and TRBJ1-5): GAGVSQSPRYKVAKRGQDVALRCDPISGHVSLFWYQQALGQGPEFLTYFQNEAQLDKSGLPSDRFFAERPEGSVSTLKIQRTQQEDSAVYLCASSLTVGGNQPQHFGDGTRLSIL.

The chain has TRBV5-1 and TRBJ2-1; TRBD1 matches at 7 bases. The CDR3 is made up of 15 amino acids. Trimming at V came to 7 bases and at J to 6 bases, leaving 13 bases not matched to a gene. Germline CDR1 reads SGHRS; CDR2 reads YFSETQ. CDR3 amino acids: CASSTRGQSLNEQFF. CDR3 nucleotide sequence: TGCGCCAGCTCTACACGGGGACAGTCTCTCAATGAGCAGTTCTTC.

This clone was counted once. The chain is built from TRBV4-1 and TRBJ1-1; tentative D call: TRBD1 (6 bases). The CDR3 has 16 amino acids. Germline loops: CDR1 MGHRA, CDR2 YSYEKL. V lost 3 bases and J lost 0, with 14 bases in between. DNA for the CDR3: TGCGCCAGCAGCCATTCCGGACAGTTCATGAACACTGAAGCTTTCTTT. The encoded protein is CASSHSGQFMNTEAFF.

The chain combines TRBV3-1 (or the pseudogene TRBV3-2) with TRBJ1-1; 8 bases line up with TRBD1. The germline V gene encodes CDR1 LGHDT and CDR2 YNNKEL (reference sequence). Trimming cost V 1 base and J 3 bases; bases outside gene matches: 4. This CDR3 is built from 15 residues. CDR3 sequence: CASSQGTGRDTEAFF. CDR3 coding DNA: TGTGCCAGCAGCCAAGGGACAGGGCGCGACACTGAAGCTTTCTTT.

The chain has TRBV7-3 and TRBJ2-2, with D perhaps matching TRBD2 (5 bases). There are 14 residues in the CDR3. V was trimmed by 0 bases and J by 5 bases, leaving 7 bases between them. Germline V gene lookup returns CDR1 SGHTA and CDR2 FQGTGA. The CDR3 here is CASSLTGGTGELFF. The CDR3 DNA is TGTGCCAGCAGCTTAACAGGAGGTACCGGGGAGCTGTTTTTT.

This clone appeared a few times. The V and J genes are TRBV7-2 and TRBJ1-4; perhaps TRBD1 as D (6 bases). Looked up from germline, CDR1 is SGHTA and CDR2 is FQGNSA. The CDR3 has 14 residues. Trimming pared 3 bases from V and 3 bases from J, leaving 8 bases between. CDR3 nucleotides: TGTGCCAGCAGCTTGGGACAAGCTAATGAAAAACTGTTTTTT. Translated, it gives CASSLGQANEKLFF.

The count of this clone is one. This chain links TRBV30 with TRBJ2-1; TRBD2 matches 12 bases. Germline values: CDR1 GTSNPN, CDR2 SVGIG (reference sequence). With V trimmed by 4 bases and J by 6 bases, 4 bases remained unmatched. This CDR3 comprises 14 residues. CDR3 amino acids: CAWNSGLAGNEQFF. As DNA, the CDR3 is TGTGCCTGGAATTCGGGACTAGCGGGCAATGAGCAGTTCTTC.

The V and J genes are TRBV19 and TRBJ2-2; 9 nucleotides match TRBD1. The CDR3 totals 15 residues. Unmatched junction bases numbered 6, after V lost 5 bases and J lost 5 bases. The germline gives CDR1 LNHDA, CDR2 SQIVND (reference sequence). The CDR3 DNA sequence: TGTGCCAGTAGTCTACAGGGGGCAATGACCGGGGAGCTGTTTTTT. This codes for CASSLQGAMTGELFF.

This clone is a singleton in its sample. The chain couples TRBV25-1 to TRBJ2-3; D might be TRBD1 (5 bases). The length of the CDR3 is 11 residues. Germline V gene sequence: CDR1 MGHDK, CDR2 SYGVNS. V was trimmed by 7 bases and J by 11 bases, leaving 13 bases between them. CDR3 bases: TGTGCCAGCAAAGACAGAAAGGAGCAGTATTTT. Protein product: CASKDRKEQYF.

The gene calls are TRBV10-3 and TRBJ2-1; tentative D call: TRBD2 (5 bases). V lost 3 bases and J 1 base, leaving 10 bases between the germline ends. Germline CDR1 ENHRY, CDR2 SYGVKD. The length of the CDR3 is 15 residues. The CDR3 spells CAISEGLPSYNEQFF. DNA for the CDR3: TGTGCCATCAGTGAAGGACTCCCTTCCTACAATGAGCAGTTCTTC.

The chain is built from TRBV9 and TRBJ2-2; 10 bases align to TRBD1. Germline trimming cut 2 bases from V and 1 base from J; bases unmatched to any gene: 8. The CDR3 extends over 18 amino acids. The germline V gene encodes CDR1 SGDLS and CDR2 YYNGEE. The CDR3 spells CASSVLGTGAWNTGELFF. DNA for the CDR3: TGTGCCAGCAGCGTCCTCGGGACAGGGGCATGGAACACCGGGGAGCTGTTTTTT.

V is TRBV20-1 and J is TRBJ2-5; 8 bases are a match to TRBD2. Germline CDR1 reads DFQATT; CDR2 reads SNEGSKA (reference sequence). The CDR3 is made up of 11 amino acids. With 7 bases clipped from V and 2 bases from J, the junction kept 0 bases outside the gene matches. CDR3 sequence (DNA): TGCAGTGTAGCGGGACAAGAGACCCAGTACTTC. Protein product: CSVAGQETQYF.

J is TRBJ2-2 and V is TRBV11-3, with 8 bases lining up with TRBD2. The germline gives CDR1 SGHNT, CDR2 YENEEA. The length of the CDR3 is 17 residues. Unmatched junction bases numbered 10, after V lost 6 bases and J lost 1 base. The CDR3 here is CASSPAGGRRNTGELFF. The DNA for the CDR3 is TGTGCCAGCAGTCCCGCGGGGGGACGGAGGAACACCGGGGAGCTGTTTTTT.

The chain couples TRBV27 to TRBJ1-2; no reliable D call. V was shortened by 8 bases and J by 7 bases, with 20 bases between the two germline ends. Germline CDR1 is MNHEY and CDR2 is SMNVEV (reference sequence). This CDR3 spans 14 amino acids. Here the CDR3 reads CASRPLGSSGGYTF. CDR3 nucleotide sequence: TGTGCCAGCCGCCCACTGGGGAGCTCCGGTGGCTACACCTTC.

The CDR3 sequence: CATSESGQGKETQYF. Written as DNA, the CDR3 is TGTGCCACCAGTGAGTCGGGACAGGGGAAGGAGACCCAGTACTTC. This chain links TRBV24-1 with TRBJ2-5; TRBD1 agrees at 10 bases. The CDR3 has 15 residues. Trimming cost V 4 bases and J 5 bases; bases outside gene matches: 6. Germline lookup yields CDR1 KGHDR and CDR2 SFDVKD.

The chain couples TRBV7-9 to TRBJ1-4, with a possible D match to TRBD1 (5 bases). The germline V gene has CDR1 SEHNR and CDR2 FQNEAQ (reference sequence). This CDR3 comprises 14 residues. V was pared by 4 bases and J by 8 bases, with 14 bases between. The DNA for the CDR3 is TGTGCCAGCAGCTGGGGCGCCGGAAGAGAAAAACTGTTTTTT. It is translated as CASSWGAGREKLFF.

This sequence joins TRBV19 and TRBJ2-4; D gene ambiguous. The CDR3 length is 11 residues. CDR1 and CDR2 (germline): LNHDA, SQIVND (reference sequence). V lost 1 base and J lost 9, with 4 bases in between. CDR3: CASSIGGIQYF. The CDR3 DNA sequence: TGTGCCAGTAGTATAGGCGGCATTCAGTACTTC.

V and J are TRBV14 and TRBJ1-4; unclear D gene. There are 13 residues in the CDR3. Germline V gene lookup returns CDR1 SGHDN and CDR2 FVKESK. V was pared by 0 bases and J by 11 bases, with 10 bases between. The CDR3 is CASSQDPSGKLFF. CDR3 DNA sequence: TGTGCCAGCAGCCAAGACCCATCGGGGAAACTGTTTTTT.

The chain links TRBV19 to TRBJ2-1; tentatively, D is TRBD1 (5 bases). V lost 2 bases and J 6 bases, leaving 11 bases between the germline ends. The CDR3 loop spans 14 amino acids. Looked up from germline, CDR1 is LNHDA and CDR2 is SQIVND (reference sequence). The CDR3 loop is CASSILGASNEQFF. The CDR3 DNA reads as TGTGCCAGTAGTATACTTGGGGCCTCCAATGAGCAGTTCTTC.

This clone was seen a handful of times. The rearrangement links TRBV5-4 to TRBJ2-1; D call uncertain. Trimming pared 4 bases from V and 0 bases from J, leaving 11 bases between. Germline CDR1 reads SGHNT; CDR2 reads YYREEE (reference sequence). The length of the CDR3 is 15 residues. The CDR3 DNA sequence: TGTGCCAGCAGCCCTGACCCTAGCTCCTACAATGAGCAGTTCTTC. This gives the protein CASSPDPSSYNEQFF.

This sequence joins TRBV3-1 (or the pseudogene TRBV3-2) and TRBJ2-4; 10 nucleotides match TRBD1. Per the germline V gene, CDR1 is LGHDT and CDR2 is YNNKEL (reference sequence). V lost 4 bases and J lost 8; bases outside the gene matches: 8. The CDR3 is made up of 15 amino acids. This CDR3 is CASSPRDRGGDIQYF. In DNA form, the CDR3 reads TGTGCCAGCAGCCCGCGGGACAGGGGAGGGGACATTCAGTACTTC.

The chain joins TRBV10-3 to TRBJ2-7; TRBD1 agrees at 9 bases. This CDR3 spans 14 amino acids. Trimming took 3 bases from V and 5 from J; bases not matched to a gene: 5. Germline V gives CDR1 ENHRY, CDR2 SYGVKD. CDR3 in DNA: TGTGCCATCAGTGATGGACAGGGGTGGAACGAGCAGTACTTC. The encoded protein is CAISDGQGWNEQYF.

The chain recombines TRBV28 with TRBJ1-2; D unresolved. The CDR3 is made up of 14 amino acids. V was shortened by 7 bases and J by 8 bases, with 20 bases between the two germline ends. The V gene's germline CDR1 is MDHEN and CDR2 SYDVKM. CDR3 DNA sequence: TGTGCCAGCACGAAACCCCCCCCGCCGAGGGGCTACACCTTC. It is translated as CASTKPPPPRGYTF.

The chain is built from TRBV5-6 and TRBJ1-2, with D maybe TRBD1 (5 bases). This CDR3 contains 12 residues. Between the trimmed V and J ends, which lost 4 bases and 7 bases, there was a span of 11 bases. Germline assignment: CDR1 SGHDT and CDR2 YYEEEE. The CDR3 DNA is TGTGCCAGCAGCCTCGGGACTGGTGGCTACACCTTC. This codes for CASSLGTGGYTF.